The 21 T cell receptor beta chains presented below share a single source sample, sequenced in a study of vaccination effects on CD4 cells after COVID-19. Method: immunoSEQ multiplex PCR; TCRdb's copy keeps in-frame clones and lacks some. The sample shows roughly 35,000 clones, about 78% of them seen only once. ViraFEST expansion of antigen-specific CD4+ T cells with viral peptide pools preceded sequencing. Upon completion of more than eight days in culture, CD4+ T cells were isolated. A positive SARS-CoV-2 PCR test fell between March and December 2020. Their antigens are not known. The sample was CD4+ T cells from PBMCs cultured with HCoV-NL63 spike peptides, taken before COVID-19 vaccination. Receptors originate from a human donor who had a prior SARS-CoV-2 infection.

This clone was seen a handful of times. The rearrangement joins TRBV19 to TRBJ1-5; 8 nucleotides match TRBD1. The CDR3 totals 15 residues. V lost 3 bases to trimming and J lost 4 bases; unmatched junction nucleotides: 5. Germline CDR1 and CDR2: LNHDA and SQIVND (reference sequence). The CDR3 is CASSMRRTGNQPQHF. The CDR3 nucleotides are TGTGCCAGTAGTATGAGGCGGACAGGGAATCAGCCCCAGCATTTT.

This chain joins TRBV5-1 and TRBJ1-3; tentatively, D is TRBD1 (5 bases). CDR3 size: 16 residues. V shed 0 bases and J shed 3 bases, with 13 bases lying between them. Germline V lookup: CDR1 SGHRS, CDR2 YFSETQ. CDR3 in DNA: TGCGCCAGCAGCTTGGGGCCCGGGACGGTTGGAAACACCATATATTTT. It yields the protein CASSLGPGTVGNTIYF.

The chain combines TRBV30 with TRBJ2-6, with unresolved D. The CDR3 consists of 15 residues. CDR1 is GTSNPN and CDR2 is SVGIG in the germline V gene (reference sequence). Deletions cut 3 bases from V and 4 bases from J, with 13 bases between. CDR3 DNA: TGTGCCTGGAGAAAGACCGGGTCGGGGGCCAACGTCCTGACTTTC. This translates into CAWRKTGSGANVLTF.

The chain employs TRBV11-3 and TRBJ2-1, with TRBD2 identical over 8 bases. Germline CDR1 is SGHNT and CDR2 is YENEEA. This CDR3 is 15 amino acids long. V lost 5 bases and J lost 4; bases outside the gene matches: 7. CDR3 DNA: TGTGCCAGCAGCCCGAGCGGGAGCGTTTACAATGAGCAGTTCTTC. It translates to CASSPSGSVYNEQFF.

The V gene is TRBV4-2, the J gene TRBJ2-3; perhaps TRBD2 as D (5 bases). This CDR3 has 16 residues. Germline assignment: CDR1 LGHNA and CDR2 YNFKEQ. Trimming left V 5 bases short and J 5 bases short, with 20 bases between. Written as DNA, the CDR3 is TGTGCCAGCAGCTCCTCCCCCAGAGGGTTTGGAGATACGCAGTATTTT. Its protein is CASSSSPRGFGDTQYF.

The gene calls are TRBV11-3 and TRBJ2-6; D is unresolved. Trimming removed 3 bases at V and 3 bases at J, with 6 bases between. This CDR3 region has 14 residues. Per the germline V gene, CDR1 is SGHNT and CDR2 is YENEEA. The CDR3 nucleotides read TGTGCCAGCAGCTTCCGAGGTGGGGCCAACGTCCTGACTTTC. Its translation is CASSFRGGANVLTF.

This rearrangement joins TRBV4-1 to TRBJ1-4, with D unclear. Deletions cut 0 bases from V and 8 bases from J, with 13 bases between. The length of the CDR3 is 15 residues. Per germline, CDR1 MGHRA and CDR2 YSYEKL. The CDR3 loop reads CASSQDQSIGEKLFF. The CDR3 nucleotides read TGCGCCAGCAGCCAAGATCAGAGTATCGGGGAAAAACTGTTTTTT.

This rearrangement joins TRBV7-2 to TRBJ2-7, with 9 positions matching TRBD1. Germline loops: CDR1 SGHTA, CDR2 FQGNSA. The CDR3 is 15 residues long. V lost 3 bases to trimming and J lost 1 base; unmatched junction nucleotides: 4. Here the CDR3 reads CASSLDRGPSYEQYF. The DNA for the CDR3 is TGTGCCAGCAGCTTGGACAGGGGCCCTTCCTACGAGCAGTACTTC.

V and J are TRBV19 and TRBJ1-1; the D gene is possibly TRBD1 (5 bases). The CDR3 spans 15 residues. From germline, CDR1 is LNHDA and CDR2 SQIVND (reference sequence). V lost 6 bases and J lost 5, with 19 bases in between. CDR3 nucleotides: TGTGCCAGTAGGCTTGGGGCCAGGTGGGAGACTGAAGCTTTCTTT. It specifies CASRLGARWETEAFF.

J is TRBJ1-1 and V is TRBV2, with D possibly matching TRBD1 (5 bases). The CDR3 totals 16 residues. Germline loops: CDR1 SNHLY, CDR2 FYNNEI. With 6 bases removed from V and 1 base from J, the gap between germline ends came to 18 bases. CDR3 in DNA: TGTGCCAGCAGAGCCGGGGGGGACTTATCGAACACTGAAGCTTTCTTT. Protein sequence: CASRAGGDLSNTEAFF.

The CDR3 reads CASSPSAVVDYEQYF. Written as DNA, the CDR3 is TGCGCCAGCAGCCCGAGCGCGGTCGTGGACTACGAGCAGTACTTC. The chain uses TRBV5-1 and TRBJ2-7; D gene unclear. CDR1 SGHRS and CDR2 YFSETQ come from the germline V gene. The CDR3 spans 15 residues. Trimming removed 4 bases at V and 3 bases at J, with 17 bases between.

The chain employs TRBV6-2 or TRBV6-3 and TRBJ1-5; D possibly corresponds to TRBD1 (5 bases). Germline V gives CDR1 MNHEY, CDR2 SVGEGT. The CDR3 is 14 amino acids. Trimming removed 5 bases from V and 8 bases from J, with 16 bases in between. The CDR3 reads CASSRSGTEEPQHF. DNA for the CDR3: TGTGCCAGCAGTCGGTCAGGGACTGAGGAGCCCCAGCATTTT.

The CDR3 bases are TGTGCCAGCAGGGCCGACAGGGCACCCGAATATCAGCCCCAGCATTTT. Translating it yields CASRADRAPEYQPQHF. The chain is built from TRBV2 and TRBJ1-5, with 7 bases lining up with TRBD1. Germline loops: CDR1 SNHLY, CDR2 FYNNEI. The CDR3 contains 16 residues. The V segment lost 6 bases and the J segment 5 bases; nucleotides outside the gene matches: 13.

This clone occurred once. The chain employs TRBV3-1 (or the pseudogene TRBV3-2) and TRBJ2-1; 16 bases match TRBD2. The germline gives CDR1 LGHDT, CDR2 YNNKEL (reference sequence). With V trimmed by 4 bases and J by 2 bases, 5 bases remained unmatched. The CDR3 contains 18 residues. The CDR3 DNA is TGTGCCAGCAGCCCCGGGACTAGCGGGGGGGCCCCCTACAATGAGCAGTTCTTC. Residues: CASSPGTSGGAPYNEQFF.

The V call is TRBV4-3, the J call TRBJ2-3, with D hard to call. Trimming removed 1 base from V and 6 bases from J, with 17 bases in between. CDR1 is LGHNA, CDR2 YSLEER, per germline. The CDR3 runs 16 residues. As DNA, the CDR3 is TGCGCCAGCAGCCAAGGGTCCCGCGTCCAATGGGATACGCAGTATTTT. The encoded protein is CASSQGSRVQWDTQYF.

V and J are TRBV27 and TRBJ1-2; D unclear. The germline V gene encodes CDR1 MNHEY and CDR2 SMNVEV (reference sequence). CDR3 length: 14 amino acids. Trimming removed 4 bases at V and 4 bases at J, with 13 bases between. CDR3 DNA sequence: TGTGCCAGCAGTTCCTTCATCGGTTCCTATGGCTACACCTTC. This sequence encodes CASSSFIGSYGYTF.

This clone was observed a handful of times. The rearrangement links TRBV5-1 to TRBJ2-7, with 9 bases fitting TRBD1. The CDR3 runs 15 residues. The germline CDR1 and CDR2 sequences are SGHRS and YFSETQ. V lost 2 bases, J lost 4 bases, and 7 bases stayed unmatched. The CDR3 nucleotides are TGCGCCAGCAGCTTTAGACAGGGGGAGAGGTACGAGCAGTACTTC. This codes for CASSFRQGERYEQYF.

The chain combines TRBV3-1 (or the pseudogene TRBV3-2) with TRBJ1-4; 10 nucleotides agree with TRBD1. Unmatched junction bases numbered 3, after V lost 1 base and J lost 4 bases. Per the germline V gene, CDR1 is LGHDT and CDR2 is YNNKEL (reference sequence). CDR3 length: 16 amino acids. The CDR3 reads CASSQAWTGGNEKLFF. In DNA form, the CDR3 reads TGTGCCAGCAGCCAAGCGTGGACAGGGGGTAATGAAAAACTGTTTTTT.

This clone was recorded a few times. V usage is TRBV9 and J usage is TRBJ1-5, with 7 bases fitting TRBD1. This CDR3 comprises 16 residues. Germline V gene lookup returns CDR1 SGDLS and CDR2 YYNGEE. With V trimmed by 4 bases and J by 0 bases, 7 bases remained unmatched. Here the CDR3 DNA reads TGTGCCAGCAGCCCGTCGACAGGGAGTAGCAATCAGCCCCAGCATTTT. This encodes CASSPSTGSSNQPQHF.

The CDR3 loop is CASSFREVKETQYF. The CDR3 nucleotides read TGTGCCAGCAGCTTCAGGGAGGTGAAAGAGACCCAGTACTTC. V usage is TRBV5-8 and J usage is TRBJ2-5; TRBD2 is a possible D gene (6 bases). Germline loops: CDR1 SGHTS, CDR2 YDEGEE. The CDR3 consists of 14 residues. With 2 bases removed from V and 3 bases from J, the gap between germline ends came to 11 bases.

The CDR3 region has the DNA TGTGCCAGCAGCGTAGCGGTTCGGGGAGAGACCCAGTACTTC. Translation: CASSVAVRGETQYF. The rearrangement uses TRBV9 and TRBJ2-5, with TRBD2 as a possible D gene (5 bases). The germline V gene has CDR1 SGDLS and CDR2 YYNGEE. Trimming removed 0 bases from V and 4 bases from J, with 10 bases in between. This CDR3 is 14 amino acids long.